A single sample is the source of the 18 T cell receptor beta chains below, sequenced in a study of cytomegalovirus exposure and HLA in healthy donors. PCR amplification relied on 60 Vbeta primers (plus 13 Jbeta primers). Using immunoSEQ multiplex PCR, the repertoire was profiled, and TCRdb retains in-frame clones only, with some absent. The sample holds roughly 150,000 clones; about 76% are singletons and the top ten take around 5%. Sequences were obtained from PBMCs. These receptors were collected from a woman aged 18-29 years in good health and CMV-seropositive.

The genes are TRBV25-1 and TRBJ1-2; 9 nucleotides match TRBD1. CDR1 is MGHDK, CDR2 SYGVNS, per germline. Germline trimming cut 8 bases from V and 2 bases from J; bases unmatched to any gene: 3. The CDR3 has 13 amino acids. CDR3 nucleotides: TGTGCCAGCGCGGGACAGGGCAACTATGGCTACACCTTC. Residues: CASAGQGNYGYTF.

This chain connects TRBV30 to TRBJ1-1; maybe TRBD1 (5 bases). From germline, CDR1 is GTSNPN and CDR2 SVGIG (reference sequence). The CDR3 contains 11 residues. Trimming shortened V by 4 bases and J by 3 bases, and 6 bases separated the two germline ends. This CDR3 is CAWTQDTEAFF. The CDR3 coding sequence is TGTGCCTGGACACAGGACACTGAAGCTTTCTTT.

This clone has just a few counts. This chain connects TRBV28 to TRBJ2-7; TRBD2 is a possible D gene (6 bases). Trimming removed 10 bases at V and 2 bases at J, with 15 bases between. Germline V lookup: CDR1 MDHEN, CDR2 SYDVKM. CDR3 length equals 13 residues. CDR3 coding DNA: TGTGCCACCTTGGGACTGCTAGCCTACGAGCAGTACTTC. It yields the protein CATLGLLAYEQYF.

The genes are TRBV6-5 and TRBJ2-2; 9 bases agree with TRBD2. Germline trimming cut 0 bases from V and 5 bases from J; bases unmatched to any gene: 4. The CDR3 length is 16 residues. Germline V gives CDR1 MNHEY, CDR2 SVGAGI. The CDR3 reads CASSYSGLARTGELFF. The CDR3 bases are TGTGCCAGCAGTTACTCTGGACTAGCGAGGACCGGGGAGCTGTTTTTT.

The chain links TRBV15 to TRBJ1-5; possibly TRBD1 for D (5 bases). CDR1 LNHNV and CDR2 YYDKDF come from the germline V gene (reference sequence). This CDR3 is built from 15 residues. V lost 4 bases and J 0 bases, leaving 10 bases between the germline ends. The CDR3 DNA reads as TGTGCCACCAGCATGGTGGGGCATAGCAATCAGCCCCAGCATTTT. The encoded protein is CATSMVGHSNQPQHF.

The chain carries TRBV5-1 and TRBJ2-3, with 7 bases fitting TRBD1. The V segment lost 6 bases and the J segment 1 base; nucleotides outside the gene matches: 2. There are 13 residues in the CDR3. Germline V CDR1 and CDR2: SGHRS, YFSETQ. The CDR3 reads CASIDRGTDTQYF. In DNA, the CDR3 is TGCGCCAGCATCGACAGGGGCACAGATACGCAGTATTTT.

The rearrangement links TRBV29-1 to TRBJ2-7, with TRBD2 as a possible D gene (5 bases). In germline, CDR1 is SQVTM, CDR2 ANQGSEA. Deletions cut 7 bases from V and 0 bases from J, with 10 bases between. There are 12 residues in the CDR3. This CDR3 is CSARRGSYEQYF. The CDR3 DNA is TGCAGCGCCCGACGGGGCTCCTACGAGCAGTACTTC.

This CDR3 reads CASRRNGLAGGSSVTDTQYF. CDR3 nucleotide sequence: TGTGCCAGCAGGCGTAATGGACTAGCGGGGGGCAGCTCGGTCACAGATACGCAGTATTTT. The V call is TRBV27, the J call TRBJ2-3, with 14 bases identical to TRBD2. CDR1 MNHEY and CDR2 SMNVEV come from the germline V gene (reference sequence). This CDR3 has 20 residues. V trimming: 6 bases; J trimming: 2 bases; junction bases outside the gene matches: 16.

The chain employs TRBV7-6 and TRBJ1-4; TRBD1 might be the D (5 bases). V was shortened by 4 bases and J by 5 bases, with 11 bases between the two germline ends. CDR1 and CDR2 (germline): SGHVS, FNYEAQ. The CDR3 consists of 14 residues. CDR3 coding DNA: TGTGCCAGCAGCTGGTGGGGCGACAATGAAAAACTGTTTTTT. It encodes CASSWWGDNEKLFF.

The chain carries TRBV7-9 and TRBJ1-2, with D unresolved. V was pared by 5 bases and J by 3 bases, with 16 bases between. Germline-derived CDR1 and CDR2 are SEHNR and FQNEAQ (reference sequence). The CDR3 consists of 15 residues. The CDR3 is CASSPERVLDYGYTF. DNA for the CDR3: TGTGCCAGCAGCCCCGAGAGGGTATTAGACTATGGCTACACCTTC.

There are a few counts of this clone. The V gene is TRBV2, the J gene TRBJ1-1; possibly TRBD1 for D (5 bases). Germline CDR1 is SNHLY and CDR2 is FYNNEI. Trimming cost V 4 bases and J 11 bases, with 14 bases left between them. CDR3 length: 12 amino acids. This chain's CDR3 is CASSGGGGNAFF. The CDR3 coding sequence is TGTGCCAGCAGTGGTGGGGGGGGGAATGCTTTCTTT.

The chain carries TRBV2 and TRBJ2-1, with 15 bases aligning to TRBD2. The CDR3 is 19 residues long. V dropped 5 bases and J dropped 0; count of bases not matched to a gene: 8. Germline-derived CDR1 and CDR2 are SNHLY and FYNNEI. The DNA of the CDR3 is TGTGCCAGCAGTCCTGTCCCGGGACTAGCGGGGGGCTCCTACAATGAGCAGTTCTTC. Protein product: CASSPVPGLAGGSYNEQFF.

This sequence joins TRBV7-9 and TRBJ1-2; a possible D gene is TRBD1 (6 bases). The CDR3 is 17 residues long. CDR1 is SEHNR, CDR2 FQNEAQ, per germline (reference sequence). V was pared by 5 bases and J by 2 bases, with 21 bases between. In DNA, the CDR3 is TGTGCCAGCAGCCCTAACACGGTAATGCAGGGGAACTATGGCTACACCTTC. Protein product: CASSPNTVMQGNYGYTF.

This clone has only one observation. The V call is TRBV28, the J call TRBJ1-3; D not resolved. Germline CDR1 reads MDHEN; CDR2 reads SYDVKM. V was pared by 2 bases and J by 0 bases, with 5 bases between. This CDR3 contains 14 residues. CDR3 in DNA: TGTGCCAGCAGTTTAGTGTACTCTGGAAACACCATATATTTT. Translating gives CASSLVYSGNTIYF.

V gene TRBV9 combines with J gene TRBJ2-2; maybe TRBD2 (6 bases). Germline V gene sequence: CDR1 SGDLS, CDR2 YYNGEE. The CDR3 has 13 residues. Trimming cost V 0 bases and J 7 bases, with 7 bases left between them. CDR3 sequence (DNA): TGTGCCAGCAGCGTAGGCGGGGTCGGGGAGCTGTTTTTT. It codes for CASSVGGVGELFF.

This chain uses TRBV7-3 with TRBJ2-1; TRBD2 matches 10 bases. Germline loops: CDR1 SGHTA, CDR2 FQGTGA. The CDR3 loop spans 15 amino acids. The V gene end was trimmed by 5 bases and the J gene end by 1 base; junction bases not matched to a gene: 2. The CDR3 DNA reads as TGTGCCAGCAGCCCACTAGCGGGGTCCTACAATGAGCAGTTCTTC. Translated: CASSPLAGSYNEQFF.

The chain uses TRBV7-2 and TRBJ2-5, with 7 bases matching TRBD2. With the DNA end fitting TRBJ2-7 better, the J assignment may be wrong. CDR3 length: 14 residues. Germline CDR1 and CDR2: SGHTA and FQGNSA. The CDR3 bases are TGTGCCAGCAGCTGGAGGGGACTATCGGACGAGCAGTACTTC. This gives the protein CASSWRGLSDEQYF.

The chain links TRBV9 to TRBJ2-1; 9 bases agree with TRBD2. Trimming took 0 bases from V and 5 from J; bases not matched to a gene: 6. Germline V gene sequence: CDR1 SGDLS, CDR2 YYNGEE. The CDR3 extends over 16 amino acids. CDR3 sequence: CASSVALSSGDNEQFF. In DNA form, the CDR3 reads TGTGCCAGCAGCGTAGCTCTTTCTAGCGGGGACAATGAGCAGTTCTTC.